The clone carrying this T cell receptor (beta chain) appeared once. The ends were cut back, 2 bases at V and 5 bases at J, with 22 bases in the middle. Looked up from germline, CDR1 is MRHNA and CDR2 is SNTAGT. The CDR3 is made up of 17 amino acids. Using its own MiXCR run on the 5' RACE reads, TCRdb lists one record per CDR3 protein. The sample lists nearly 900,000 distinct CDR3 sequences; approximately 13% were seen once. In every case, the donor was a healthy Caucasian. The source of the sample is a study of identical twins. These same data were also listed under a study on yellow fever vaccine responses in identical twins.

The clonotype comes from a woman aged 18-29 years in good health. Sequenced input: PBMCs. This chain links TRBV6-4 with TRBJ2-7, with a tentative D call TRBD2 (6 bases). CDR3 nucleotides: TGTGCCAGCAGTGACGCGATGGGAGGCAGTCGAAGGGACGAGCAGTACTTC. This gives the protein CASSDAMGGSRRDEQYF.